This T cell receptor (beta chain) was identified during a study of T-cell memory formation after mild COVID-19. V shed 6 bases and J shed 4 bases, with 11 bases lying between them. The CDR3 has 12 amino acids. Germline lookup yields CDR1 SQVTM and CDR2 ANQGSEA. The table lists this clonotype with a few counts. What it binds is unknown. Study-wide results and limits: Second-wave clones with a day 37 peak had unconfirmed SARS-CoV-2 specificity.

TCRdb redid the calling of the 5' RACE reads with MiXCR, one entry per CDR3 protein. The sample shows just under 550,000 distinct CDR3 sequences, around 21% of them seen only once. The receptor was isolated from an adult woman who had mild COVID-19 (a few samples of this study predate the infection). Cell type and time point are not known. What was sequenced was PBMCs or a T cell subset sorted from them (not recorded which). V is TRBV29-1 and J is TRBJ2-3; TRBD1 is a possible D gene (5 bases). CDR3 DNA sequence: TGCAGCGTGGGGCCCGAGGCAGATACGCAGTATTTT. This translates into CSVGPEADTQYF.